This T cell receptor (beta chain) was found in a study of blood T cell repertoires in COVID-19. Whole-study context: The cDNA or gDNA used as material had been derived from T cells, B-cell-depleted T cells, or PBMCs.

V dropped 1 base and J dropped 2; count of bases not matched to a gene: 5. The CDR3 runs to 15 residues. Germline V gene sequence: CDR1 MGHRA, CDR2 YSYEKL. Study members were between roughly 18 and 89 years old and lived in 20 to 25 US regions. Each participant's cohort was designated according to participant-reported clinical history. Original analysis: How many nucleated cells were present was estimated from reference gene primer amplification. The method was immunoSEQ multiplex PCR; TCRdb's version includes in-frame clones alone and lacks a portion of them. V and J calls and clone size follow that table, whereas D and trimming were derived from the DNA. The table lists 250,000 to 350,000 clones, 75% to 95% of them singletons.

The sequenced sample consisted of PBMCs or T cells enriched from blood (not recorded which). V and J are TRBV4-1 and TRBJ2-7, with TRBD1 identical over 7 bases. This clonotype was obtained from a woman aged 25 to 39 who had recovered from COVID-19. The CDR3 bases are TGCGCCAGCAGCCAAGTCGAACAGGGGACCTACGAGCAGTACTTC. It codes for CASSQVEQGTYEQYF.